This T cell receptor (beta chain) was observed in a study of shared clonotypes between healthy human individuals. The study's findings and limits: The four-donor shared clonotypes exceeded non-shared clonotypes in generation probability, with non-shared ones scoring lower.

Naive CD8 cells, CD45RO-negative and positively selected for CCR7, excluded terminally differentiated effector memory CD45RA+ cells. The donors were adults (healthy and HIV-negative) with no recent acute infections or vaccinations. Sorted subsets were amplified in replicate PCRs using about 200 ng DNA, some 31,000 T cell genomes. TCRdb keeps only in-frame clones here, not all; method: immunoSEQ multiplex PCR. The sample comprises approximately 2,200,000 clones, 90% to 95% of which are singletons, and under 2% rests with the top ten. V lost 2 bases to trimming and J lost 5 bases, with 13 bases between them. The CDR3 is 15 amino acids. The germline V gene has CDR1 MNHNS and CDR2 SASEGT. This clone was seen only once. Its cognate antigen is unknown.

The specimen was naive CD8+ T cells from PBMCs. This sequence was found in a man between 18 and 29 years old in good health. Some clones in this sample may be carry-over from other donors' samples. The rearrangement uses TRBV6-1 and TRBJ1-5; D possibly corresponds to TRBD1 (5 bases). CDR3 coding DNA: TGTGCCAGCAGTGAATTAGTCGGGGCCTATCAGCCCCAGCATTTT. As protein: CASSELVGAYQPQHF.